This TCR beta chain was profiled in a study of OX40 agonist ivuxolimab in advanced cancers. Study details: Patients achieving partial responses numbered three: one hepatocellular carcinoma case and two cutaneous melanoma cases.

CDR1 and CDR2 (germline): MNHEY, SMNVEV (reference sequence). There are 13 residues in the CDR3. V lost 3 bases and J 8 bases, leaving 13 bases between the germline ends. Using immunoSEQ multiplex PCR, the repertoire was profiled, and TCRdb retains in-frame clones only, with some absent. The sample holds around 20,000 clones, roughly 82% seen once. Blood draws occurred at baseline, cycle 4 day 1, and cycle 7 day 1. This sequence was found in an adult with an advanced solid tumor such as melanoma, head and neck, liver or kidney cancer. The chain combines TRBV27 with TRBJ1-2, with a weak D call TRBD1 (6 bases). The input for sequencing was CD4+ or CD8+ T cells sorted from blood, taken in a trial of the OX40 agonist ivuxolimab. The CDR3 coding sequence is TGTGCCAGCAGTTTTAAGGCAGGGGAAGGCTACACCTTC. It specifies CASSFKAGEGYTF.